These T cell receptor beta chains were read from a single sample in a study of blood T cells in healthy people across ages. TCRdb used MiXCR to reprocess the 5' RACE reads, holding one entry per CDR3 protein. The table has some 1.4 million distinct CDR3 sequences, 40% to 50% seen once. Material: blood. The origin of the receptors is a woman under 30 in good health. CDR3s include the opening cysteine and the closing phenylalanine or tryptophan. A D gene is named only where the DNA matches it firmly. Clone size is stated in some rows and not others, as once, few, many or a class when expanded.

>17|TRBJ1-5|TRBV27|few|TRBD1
CASSPRDRGYSNQPQHF
TGTGCCAGCAGTCCCCGGGACAGGGGTTATAGCAATCAGCCCCAGCATTTT
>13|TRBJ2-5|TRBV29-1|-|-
CSVPGPLQETQYF
TGCAGCGTTCCGGGACCACTACAAGAGACCCAGTACTTC
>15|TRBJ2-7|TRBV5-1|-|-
CASSLDGTSGNEQYF
TGCGCCAGCAGCCTGGATGGGACTTCGGGCAATGAGCAGTACTTC
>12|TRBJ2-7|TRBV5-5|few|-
CASSSLVGEQYF
TGTGCCAGCAGCTCGCTCGTAGGCGAGCAGTACTTC
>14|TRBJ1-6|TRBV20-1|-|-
CSASVGPNNSPLHF
TGCAGTGCTAGCGTGGGACCTAATAATTCACCCCTCCACTTT
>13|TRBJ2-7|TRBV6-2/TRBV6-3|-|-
CASSCRQFYEQYF
TGTGCCAGCAGTTGTCGACAGTTCTACGAGCAGTACTTC
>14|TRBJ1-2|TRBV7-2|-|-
CASSQEGVAYGYTF
TGTGCCAGCAGCCAAGAGGGGGTTGCCTATGGCTACACCTTC
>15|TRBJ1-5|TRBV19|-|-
CASSSSGQIHQPQHF
TGTGCCAGTAGCTCCTCAGGACAGATTCATCAGCCCCAGCATTTT
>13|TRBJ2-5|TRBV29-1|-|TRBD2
CSVEPTGGGEQYF
TGCAGCGTTGAACCGACCGGGGGGGGTGAGCAGTACTTC
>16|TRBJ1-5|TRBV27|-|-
CASSPDRTGKNQPQHF
TGTGCCAGCAGTCCTGACCGTACAGGAAAAAATCAGCCCCAGCATTTT
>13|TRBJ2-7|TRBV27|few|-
CASSRGQLGEQYF
TGTGCCAGCAGTCGGGGGCAGTTAGGGGAGCAGTACTTC
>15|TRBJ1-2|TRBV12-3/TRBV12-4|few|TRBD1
CASSPRPQGADGYTF
TGTGCCAGCAGTCCCCGACCCCAGGGGGCAGATGGCTACACCTTC
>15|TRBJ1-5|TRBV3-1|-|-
CASSRNTGNNQPQHF
TGTGCCAGCAGCCGGAACACAGGGAACAATCAGCCCCAGCATTTT
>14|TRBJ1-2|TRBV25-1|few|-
CASSELGAPRGYTF
TGTGCCAGCAGTGAATTGGGGGCCCCTCGAGGCTACACCTTC
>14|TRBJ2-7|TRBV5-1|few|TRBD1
CASSLDRGHDEQYF
TGCGCCAGCAGCTTGGACAGGGGGCACGACGAGCAGTACTTC
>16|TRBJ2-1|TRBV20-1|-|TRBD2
CSARASGSRHYNEQFF
TGCAGTGCTAGGGCTAGCGGGAGCAGACACTACAATGAGCAGTTCTTC
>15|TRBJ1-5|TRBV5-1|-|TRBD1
CASSLGQGGSQPQHF
TGCGCCAGCAGCTTGGGACAGGGAGGAAGTCAGCCCCAGCATTTT
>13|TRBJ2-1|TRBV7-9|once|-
CASIRADLNEQFF
TGTGCCAGCATCCGAGCGGACTTGAATGAGCAGTTCTTC
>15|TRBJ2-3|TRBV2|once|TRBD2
CASRRTSGSSDTQYF
TGTGCCAGCAGACGGACTAGCGGGAGTTCAGATACGCAGTATTTT
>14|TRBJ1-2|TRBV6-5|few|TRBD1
CASSSPGEQGSYTF
TGTGCCAGCAGTTCCCCTGGGGAACAGGGGAGCTACACCTTC
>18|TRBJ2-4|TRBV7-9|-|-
CASSLGGGDDPAKNIQYF
TGTGCCAGCAGCTTAGGTGGCGGGGATGACCCAGCCAAAAACATTCAGTACTTC
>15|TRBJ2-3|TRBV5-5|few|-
CASSLDIGGTDTQYF
TGTGCCAGCAGCTTGGACATCGGAGGCACAGATACGCAGTATTTT
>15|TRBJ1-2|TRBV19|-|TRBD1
CASSPGTGGWDGYTF
TGTGCCAGTAGTCCGGGGACAGGGGGCTGGGATGGCTACACCTTC
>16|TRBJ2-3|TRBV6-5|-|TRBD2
CASSSPKAGGKHTQYF
TGTGCCAGCAGTTCGCCTAAAGCGGGAGGGAAACATACGCAGTATTTT
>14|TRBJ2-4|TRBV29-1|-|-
CSAEEPRNRGLQYF
TGCAGCGCCGAAGAACCCCGTAACCGGGGGCTTCAGTACTTC
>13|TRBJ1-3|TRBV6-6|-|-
CASILGSGNTIYF
TGTGCCAGCATCCTGGGGTCTGGAAACACCATATATTTT
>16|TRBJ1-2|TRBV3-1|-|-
CASSQELVQLNYGYTF
TGTGCCAGCAGCCAAGAGCTAGTACAGTTAAACTATGGCTACACCTTC
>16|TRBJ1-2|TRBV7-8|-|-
CASSLARQGANYGYTF
TGTGCCAGCAGCTTAGCGCGGCAGGGAGCTAACTATGGCTACACCTTC
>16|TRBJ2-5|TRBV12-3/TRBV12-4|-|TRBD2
CASSFLAASLMETQYF
TGTGCCAGCAGTTTCCTAGCGGCCTCCCTGATGGAGACCCAGTACTTC
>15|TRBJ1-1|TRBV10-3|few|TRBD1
CAISPGQGSNTEAFF
TGTGCCATCAGTCCGGGACAGGGATCTAACACTGAAGCTTTCTTT
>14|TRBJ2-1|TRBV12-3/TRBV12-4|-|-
CASSPHSISNEQFF
TGTGCCAGCAGTCCCCACAGTATCTCCAATGAGCAGTTCTTC
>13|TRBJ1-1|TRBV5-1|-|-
CASGSDLGTEAFF
TGCGCCAGCGGATCGGACCTTGGAACTGAAGCTTTCTTT
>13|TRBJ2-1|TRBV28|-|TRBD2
CASSSQPGLAQFF
TGTGCCAGCAGTTCACAACCGGGACTAGCGCAGTTCTTC
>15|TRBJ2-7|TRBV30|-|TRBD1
CAWPTGQDVSYEQYF
TGTGCCTGGCCGACGGGACAGGATGTTTCCTACGAGCAGTACTTC